Presented here are 23 T cell receptor beta chains from one specimen sequenced in a study of human T cells and chemical hapten exposure. Time point: pre-sensitization, week 0. Treatment denoted: therapeutic diphenylcyclopropenone sensitization with weekly scalp DPC. TCRdb passed the RACE reads through MiXCR, listing each CDR3 protein once. The profile shows over 300,000 distinct CDR3 sequences, roughly 5% of them singletons. Here the sequenced sample was whole blood, taken in connection with sensitization to the hapten diphenylcyclopropenone (DPC). The receptor set was obtained from a woman in her fifties or sixties with alopecia areata. Some clones in this sample may be carry-over from other donors' samples.

The J gene is TRBJ1-6, the V gene TRBV15; D call uncertain. The germline V and J ends were trimmed by 4 bases and 8 bases, with 9 bases remaining between them. This CDR3 spans 13 amino acids. Germline-derived CDR1 and CDR2 are LNHNV and YYDKDF (reference sequence). The CDR3: CATSTGRDSPLHF. The DNA for the CDR3 is TGTGCCACCAGCACCGGACGGGATTCACCCCTCCACTTT.

This clonotype has a handful of counts. The chain carries TRBV18 and TRBJ1-6; D not certain. Between the trimmed V and J ends, which lost 3 bases and 3 bases, there was a span of 6 bases. The CDR3 spans 14 residues. The germline CDR1 and CDR2 sequences are KGHSH and LQKENI. Here the CDR3 reads CASSPAVYNSPLHF. The CDR3 nucleotides are TGTGCCAGCTCACCGGCGGTCTATAATTCACCCCTCCACTTT.

This clonotype was observed at least ten times. This chain connects TRBV29-1 to TRBJ1-3; TRBD1 is a possible D gene (5 bases). Per germline, CDR1 SQVTM and CDR2 ANQGSEA. The CDR3 length is 12 residues. Trimming removed 7 bases at V and 4 bases at J, with 11 bases between. CDR3 sequence: CSGGLGGNTIYF. For the CDR3, the DNA is TGCAGCGGGGGCCTGGGGGGAAACACCATATATTTT. The whole variable domain, filled in from reference TRBV29-1 and TRBJ1-3, reads SAVISQKPSRDICQRGTSLTIQCQVDSQVTMMFWYRQQPGQSLTLIATANQGSEATYESGFVIDKFPISRPNLTFSTLTVSNMSPEDSSIYLCSGGLGGNTIYFGEGSWLTVV.

This clonotype was seen ten or more times. The rearrangement uses TRBV27 and TRBJ1-6; D is possibly TRBD1 (5 bases). Germline values: CDR1 MNHEY, CDR2 SMNVEV (reference sequence). The V and J ends lost 0 bases and 7 bases respectively, with 7 bases between them. The CDR3 runs to 14 residues. CDR3 nucleotides: TGTGCCAGCAGTTTATCGGGGGGGAATTCACCCCTCCACTTT. It translates to CASSLSGGNSPLHF.

This clonotype appeared many times. The chain couples TRBV12-3 or TRBV12-4 to TRBJ2-5, with D hard to call. V was pared by 5 bases and J by 5 bases, with 18 bases between. The CDR3 loop spans 15 amino acids. The CDR3 DNA sequence: TGTGCCAGCAGTAAACGATCTCCATGGGTGGAGACCCAGTACTTC. Translating it yields CASSKRSPWVETQYF.

Notes on this clonotype: This may stem from a read error, because a much larger clone lies one nucleotide away. The chain joins TRBV7-2 to TRBJ1-1; no definite D call. The CDR3 length is 14 residues. Trimming pared 4 bases from V and 3 bases from J, leaving 12 bases between. The germline gives CDR1 SGHTA, CDR2 FQGNSA. Here the CDR3 reads CTSSSPQPYTEAFF. As DNA, the CDR3 is TGTACCAGCAGCTCACCCCAGCCTTACACTGAAGCTTTCTTT.

This clonotype was seen more than once but under ten times. This chain joins TRBV18 and TRBJ1-3, with D possibly being TRBD1 (5 bases). The V gene lost 0 bases and the J gene lost 0 bases, with 12 bases spanning the gap. Germline V gives CDR1 KGHSH, CDR2 LQKENI. The CDR3 is 17 residues long. The chain's CDR3 is CASSPPLGTISGNTIYF. The CDR3 DNA reads as TGTGCCAGCTCACCACCGTTGGGGACTATCTCTGGAAACACCATATATTTT.

The table lists this clonotype with a few counts. J is TRBJ2-3 and V is TRBV20-1; 9 bases match TRBD2. Unmatched junction bases numbered 16, after V lost 8 bases and J lost 4 bases. The CDR3 has 16 residues. The germline V gene encodes CDR1 DFQATT and CDR2 SNEGSKA (reference sequence). CDR3 sequence reads: CSTFSPRSGGADTQYF. In nucleotides, the CDR3 is TGCAGTACCTTCTCCCCTCGTAGCGGGGGTGCAGATACGCAGTATTTT.

This clonotype has ten or more counts. A junction end diverges from the germline sequence, so it may reflect a read error. The chain links TRBV4-3 to TRBJ1-6, with D unclear. CDR3 length: 14 residues. CDR1 and CDR2 (germline): LGHNA, YSLEER. CDR3 coding DNA: TGCGCCAGCAGCCAAGGGGTACTTAATACACCCCTCCACTTT. Translated: CASSQGVLNTPLHF.

V usage is TRBV12-3 or TRBV12-4 and J usage is TRBJ1-5; D is uncertain. Trimming removed 7 bases from V and 3 bases from J, with 13 bases in between. This CDR3 is built from 14 residues. CDR3: CASTIGGINQPQHF. The CDR3 region has the DNA TGTGCCAGCACCATAGGCGGAATCAATCAGCCCCAGCATTTT.

This clonotype was counted at least ten times. The rearrangement joins TRBV12-3 or TRBV12-4 to TRBJ2-1; a possible D gene is TRBD1 (7 bases). With 6 bases removed from V and 6 bases from J, the gap between germline ends came to 18 bases. The CDR3 consists of 15 residues. The CDR3 bases are TGTGCCAGCAGATTGGGGCAGGGGGAGGTCAATGAGCAGTTCTTC. As protein: CASRLGQGEVNEQFF.

This clonotype has ten or more counts. J is TRBJ2-7 and V is TRBV7-6; 7 bases are a match to TRBD2. Germline CDR1 is SGHVS and CDR2 is FNYEAQ. The V and J ends lost 2 bases and 5 bases, in that order; junction bases with no gene match: 6. CDR3 length: 14 residues. The CDR3 is CASSLLSGADEQYF. CDR3 nucleotide sequence: TGTGCCAGCAGCTTACTGAGCGGGGCTGACGAGCAGTACTTC.

This sequence joins TRBV27 and TRBJ1-2; 7 positions agree with TRBD1. The CDR3 has 18 residues. V shed 4 bases and J 8 bases; nucleotides not matched to a gene: 22. Germline CDR1 is MNHEY and CDR2 is SMNVEV (reference sequence). Here the CDR3 reads CASSSTTGTVPPPRGYTF. CDR3 coding DNA: TGTGCCAGCAGTTCAACGACAGGGACAGTCCCACCGCCCCGGGGCTACACCTTC.

This clonotype was found a few times. V and J are TRBV12-3 or TRBV12-4 and TRBJ1-2, with D perhaps TRBD1 (5 bases). Trimming took 6 bases from V and 1 from J, leaving 12 bases between them. The CDR3 length is 14 residues. The CDR3 region is CASSRTGFNYGYTF. The DNA of the CDR3 is TGTGCCAGCAGCCGTACAGGTTTTAACTATGGCTACACCTTC.

This clonotype came up many times. The chain recombines TRBV6-6 with TRBJ2-7; D is unclear. Trimming removed 9 bases from V and 1 base from J, with 16 bases in between. Germline V CDR1 and CDR2: MNHNY, SVGAGI (reference sequence). This CDR3 comprises 14 residues. This chain's CDR3 is CASSRAVLSYEQYF. CDR3 nucleotides: TGTGCCAGTAGCCGGGCCGTCCTGTCCTACGAGCAGTACTTC.

The chain links TRBV5-1 to TRBJ1-4, with D hard to call. This CDR3 is 13 amino acids long. V was cut by 3 bases and J by 7 bases, with 10 bases left in between. The germline gives CDR1 SGHRS, CDR2 YFSETQ. The CDR3: CASSSEAREKLFF. The CDR3, as DNA: TGCGCCAGCAGCTCCGAAGCGCGTGAAAAACTGTTTTTT.

Ten or more counts support this clonotype. V usage is TRBV15 and J usage is TRBJ2-1; no clear D. From germline, CDR1 is LNHNV and CDR2 YYDKDF (reference sequence). V was trimmed by 3 bases and J by 4 bases, leaving 1 base between them. The CDR3 extends over 11 amino acids. The CDR3 nucleotides are TGTGCCACCAGCAGGTACAATGAGCAGTTCTTC. As protein: CATSRYNEQFF. The whole variable domain, filled in from reference TRBV15 and TRBJ2-1, reads DAMVIQNPRYQVTQFGKPVTLSCSQTLNHNVMYWYQQKSSQAPKLLFHYYDKDFNNEADTPDNFQSRRPNTSFCFLDIRSPGLGDTAMYLCATSRYNEQFFGPGTRLTVL.

There are a few counts of this clonotype. This sequence joins TRBV4-1 and TRBJ2-6; a possible D gene is TRBD2 (5 bases). Germline CDR1 MGHRA, CDR2 YSYEKL. The CDR3 has 19 amino acids. With 1 base removed from V and 1 base from J, the gap between germline ends came to 17 bases. This chain's CDR3 is CASSQVRLRGSSGANVLTF. The CDR3 nucleotides are TGCGCCAGCAGCCAAGTCCGATTACGGGGATCTTCTGGGGCCAACGTCCTGACTTTC.

This clonotype was counted only a few times. The gene calls are TRBV20-1 and TRBJ2-6, with a tentative D call TRBD1 (6 bases). The germline V and J ends were trimmed by 1 base and 4 bases, with 11 bases remaining between them. CDR1 is DFQATT and CDR2 is SNEGSKA in the germline V gene (reference sequence). The CDR3 is made up of 15 amino acids. CDR3 region: CSARAVGQGANVLTF. The CDR3 bases are TGCAGTGCTAGAGCCGTCGGACAGGGGGCCAACGTCCTGACTTTC.

The CDR3 is CSVVYLGGKGYEQYF. The CDR3 DNA reads TGCAGCGTCGTCTACCTTGGGGGCAAGGGGTACGAGCAGTACTTC. V gene TRBV29-1 combines with J gene TRBJ2-7; the D gene is possibly TRBD1 (6 bases). The CDR3 has 15 amino acids. From germline, CDR1 is SQVTM and CDR2 ANQGSEA. The ends were cut back, 6 bases at V and 4 bases at J, with 22 bases in the middle.

The chain combines TRBV3-1 with TRBJ2-5, with D unclear. Per germline, CDR1 LGHDT and CDR2 YNNKEL (reference sequence). The CDR3 loop spans 13 amino acids. V was shortened by 4 bases and J by 7 bases, with 13 bases between the two germline ends. CDR3 region: CASSPRRWGTQYF. DNA of the CDR3: TGTGCCAGCAGCCCCAGGCGGTGGGGGACCCAGTACTTC.

The chain recombines TRBV7-8 with TRBJ1-5; maybe TRBD1 (5 bases). Germline V CDR1 and CDR2: SGHVS, FQNEAQ. The germline V and J ends were trimmed by 4 bases and 6 bases, with 16 bases remaining between them. This CDR3 region has 15 residues. The CDR3 DNA follows: TGTGCCAGCAGCTCGGACGGGGGGGGATTTCAGCCCCAGCATTTT. Protein: CASSSDGGGFQPQHF.

The gene calls are TRBV7-7 and TRBJ2-7; tentative D call: TRBD1 (6 bases). Between the trimmed V and J ends, which lost 6 bases and 2 bases, there was a span of 11 bases. The CDR3 length is 13 residues. The germline V gene encodes CDR1 SSHAT and CDR2 FNYEAQ (reference sequence). CDR3 region: CASRGTQTYEQYF. For the CDR3, the DNA is TGTGCCAGCAGGGGGACACAGACCTACGAGCAGTACTTC. The whole variable domain, remainder taken from reference TRBV7-7 and TRBJ2-7, is GAGVSQSPRYKVTKRGQDVTLRCDPISSHATLYWYQQALGQGPEFLTYFNYEAQPDKSGLPSDRFSAERPEGSISTLTIQRTEQRDSAMYRCASRGTQTYEQYFGPGTRLTVT.